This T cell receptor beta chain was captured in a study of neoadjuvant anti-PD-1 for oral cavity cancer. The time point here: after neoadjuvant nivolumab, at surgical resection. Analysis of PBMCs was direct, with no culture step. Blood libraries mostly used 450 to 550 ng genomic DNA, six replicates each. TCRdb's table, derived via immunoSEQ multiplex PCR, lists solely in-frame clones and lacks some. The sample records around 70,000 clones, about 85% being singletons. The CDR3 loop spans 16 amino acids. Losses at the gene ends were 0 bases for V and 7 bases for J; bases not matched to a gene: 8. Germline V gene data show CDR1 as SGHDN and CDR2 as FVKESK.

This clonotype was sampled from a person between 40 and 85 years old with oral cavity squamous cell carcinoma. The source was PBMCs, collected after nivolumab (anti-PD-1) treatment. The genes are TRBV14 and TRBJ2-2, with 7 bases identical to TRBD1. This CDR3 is CASSQDPGTAFGELFF. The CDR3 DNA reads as TGTGCCAGCAGCCAAGATCCGGGGACAGCTTTCGGGGAGCTGTTTTTT.